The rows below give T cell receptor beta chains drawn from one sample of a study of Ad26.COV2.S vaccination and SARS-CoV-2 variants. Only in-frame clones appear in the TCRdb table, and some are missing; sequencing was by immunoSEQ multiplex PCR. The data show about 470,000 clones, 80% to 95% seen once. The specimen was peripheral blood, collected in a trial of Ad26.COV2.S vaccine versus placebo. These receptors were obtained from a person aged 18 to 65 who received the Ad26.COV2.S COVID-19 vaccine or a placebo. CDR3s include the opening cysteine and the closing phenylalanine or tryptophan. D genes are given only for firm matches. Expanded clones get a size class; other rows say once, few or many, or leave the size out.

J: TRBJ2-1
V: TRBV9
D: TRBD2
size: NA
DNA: TGTGCCAGCAGCGTAGGTAGCGGGAGGGACAATGAGCAGTTCTTC
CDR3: CASSVGSGRDNEQFF

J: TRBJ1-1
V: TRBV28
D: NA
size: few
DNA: TGTGCCAGCAGCCTATCAAGTGCCCGGGCCGAAGCTTTCTTT
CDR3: CASSLSSARAEAFF

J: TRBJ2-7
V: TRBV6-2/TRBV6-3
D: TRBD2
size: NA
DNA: TGTGCCAGCAGTTTGCCCGGACTAGTAGCCTACGAGCAGTACTTC
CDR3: CASSLPGLVAYEQYF

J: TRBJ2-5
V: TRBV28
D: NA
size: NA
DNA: TGTGCCAGCAGTCCCCCGGGACGGAATCAAGAGACCCAGTACTTC
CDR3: CASSPPGRNQETQYF

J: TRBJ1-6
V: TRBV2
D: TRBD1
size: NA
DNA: TGTGCCACCGCCCCCCAAGGACAGGAGGCTAACCACTTT
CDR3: CATAPQGQEANHF

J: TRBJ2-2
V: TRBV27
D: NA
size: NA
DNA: TGTGCCAGCAGTATAAACCTAGGATTAGGCGGGGAGCTGTTTTTT
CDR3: CASSINLGLGGELFF

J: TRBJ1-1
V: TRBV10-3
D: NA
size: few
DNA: TGTGCCATCAGTGAGTCCTCCGCCACTGAAGCTTTCTTT
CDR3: CAISESSATEAFF

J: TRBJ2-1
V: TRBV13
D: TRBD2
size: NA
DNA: TGTGCCAGCAGCTTAGTTTCAAGCGGGAGCAATGAGCAGTTCTTC
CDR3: CASSLVSSGSNEQFF

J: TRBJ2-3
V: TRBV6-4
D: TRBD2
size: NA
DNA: TGTGCCAGCAGTGAGATGGGCCTAGCGGGAGGGCCGGATCATCCAGATACGCAGTATTTT
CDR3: CASSEMGLAGGPDHPDTQYF

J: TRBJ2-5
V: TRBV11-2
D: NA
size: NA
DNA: TGTGCCAGCGGGCTCCCGGGACACGAAGAGACCCAGTACTTC
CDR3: CASGLPGHEETQYF

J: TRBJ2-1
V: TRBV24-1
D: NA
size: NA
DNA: TGTGCCACCAGTGATGGGACTCGGTCAAACAATGAGCAGTTCTTC
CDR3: CATSDGTRSNNEQFF

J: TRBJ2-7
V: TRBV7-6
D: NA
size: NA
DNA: TGTGCCAGCAGCCCACCGGGGCGCAGGGGCGTCTCCTACGAGCAGTACTTC
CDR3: CASSPPGRRGVSYEQYF

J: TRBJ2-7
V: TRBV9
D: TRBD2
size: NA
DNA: TGTGCCAGCAGCCCTACACTTAGCGGGAGAACCGGGGGGTACGAGCAGTACTTC
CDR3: CASSPTLSGRTGGYEQYF

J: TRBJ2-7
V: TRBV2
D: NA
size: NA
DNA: TGTGCCAGCATCTCGGGGCGGTACGAGCAGTACTTC
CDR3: CASISGRYEQYF

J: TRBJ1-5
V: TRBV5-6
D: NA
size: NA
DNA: TGTGCCAGCAGCAGGGGACCTTCCCCGAATCAGCCCCAGCATTTT
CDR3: CASSRGPSPNQPQHF

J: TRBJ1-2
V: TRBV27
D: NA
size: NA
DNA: TGTGCCAGCAGTTTTTCAGCGGACTATGGCTACACCTTC
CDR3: CASSFSADYGYTF

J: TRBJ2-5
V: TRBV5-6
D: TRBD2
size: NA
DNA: TGTGCCAGCAGCTCGGGGGGGACGGGGACCCAGTACTTC
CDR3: CASSSGGTGTQYF